Ten or more counts support the clone carrying this T cell receptor (beta chain). These data belong to a study of CD8+CD57+ T cells in acquired aplastic anemia. Trimming took off 4 bases at V and 0 bases at J, with 12 bases between the two ends. In germline, CDR1 is SGHRS, CDR2 YFSETQ. The CDR3 totals 15 residues. Researchers used genomic DNA as the template to profile TCR beta VDJ and CDR3. Using its own MiXCR run on the reads, TCRdb lists one record per CDR3 protein. The sample consists of about 200,000 distinct CDR3 sequences, approximately 35% of them appearing once. The material sequenced was sorted CD4+, CD8+, or CD8+CD57+ T cells (not recorded which) from PBMCs. The chain couples TRBV5-1 to TRBJ2-3, with D possibly TRBD1 on 6 matching bases. The sequence derives from a human donor in good health, serving as a control. The CDR3 DNA reads as TGCGCCAGCAGCCGGGACATTGATAGCACAGATACGCAGTATTTT. Its protein product is CASSRDIDSTDTQYF.